This entry lists 17 T cell receptor beta chains sequenced from one sample in a study of T cell responses to AZD1222 COVID-19 vaccine. Profiling relied on immunoSEQ multiplex PCR, and the TCRdb table lists in-frame clones only, not all of them. The data contain 95,000 to 100,000 clones, approximately 84% of them singletons. This material consisted of peripheral blood, taken on day 0 of AZD1222 vaccination. The receptors derive from an adult in good health.

CDR3 DNA: TGTGCCAGCAGTCCCGACAGAAAAAGTGGTGGAAACATTCAGTACTTC. This translates into CASSPDRKSGGNIQYF. The chain carries TRBV27 and TRBJ2-4, with D possibly matching TRBD1 (5 bases). Trimming stripped 5 bases from V and 6 bases from J, with 20 bases between. Germline values: CDR1 MNHEY, CDR2 SMNVEV (reference sequence). The length of the CDR3 is 16 residues.

This chain connects TRBV19 to TRBJ1-1; possible D gene TRBD1, 5 bases. This CDR3 is built from 14 residues. Trimming pared 7 bases from V and 2 bases from J, leaving 14 bases between. Germline V gene lookup returns CDR1 LNHDA and CDR2 SQIVND (reference sequence). CDR3 DNA: TGTGCCAGTACAGGGAGGCGTAGAAACACTGAAGCTTTCTTT. It encodes CASTGRRRNTEAFF.

This chain connects TRBV4-1 to TRBJ2-7, with 11 bases matching TRBD2. The CDR3 has 19 residues. With 2 bases clipped from V and 3 bases from J, the junction kept 15 bases outside the gene matches. Germline CDR1 and CDR2: MGHRA and YSYEKL. The CDR3 region has the DNA TGCGCCAGCAGCCAAAGAATCACTAGCGGGGGAGTGAGGTTCTACGAGCAGTACTTC. Protein product: CASSQRITSGGVRFYEQYF.

The table lists this clone with a count of one. The chain recombines TRBV2 with TRBJ1-3; TRBD1 matches at 8 bases. CDR3 size: 16 residues. Germline CDR1 is SNHLY and CDR2 is FYNNEI. V was clipped by 6 bases and J by 0 bases; unmatched bases: 7. CDR3 sequence reads: CASRGGTGLSGNTIYF. CDR3 bases: TGTGCCAGCAGAGGGGGGACAGGCCTCTCTGGAAACACCATATATTTT.

This rearrangement joins TRBV28 to TRBJ2-7; tentatively, D is TRBD2 (7 bases). Trimming cost V 2 bases and J 0 bases, with 17 bases left between them. Germline lookup yields CDR1 MDHEN and CDR2 SYDVKM. The CDR3 spans 17 residues. CDR3 sequence reads: CASSLNSGGDISYEQYF. DNA of the CDR3: TGTGCCAGCAGTTTAAATAGTGGGGGGGACATCTCCTACGAGCAGTACTTC.

The V and J genes are TRBV29-1 and TRBJ1-5; 10 nucleotides agree with TRBD1. CDR3 length equals 14 residues. In germline, CDR1 is SQVTM, CDR2 ANQGSEA. With 6 bases clipped from V and 5 bases from J, the junction kept 7 bases outside the gene matches. The CDR3 region is CSVNLGTGDQPQHF. CDR3 nucleotide sequence: TGCAGCGTCAACTTAGGGACAGGGGATCAGCCCCAGCATTTT.

V usage is TRBV4-1 and J usage is TRBJ2-1; perhaps TRBD2 as D (5 bases). Trimming cost V 3 bases and J 5 bases, with 14 bases left between them. This CDR3 has 15 residues. From germline, CDR1 is MGHRA and CDR2 YSYEKL. This CDR3 is CASSQDWTSHNEQFF. In nucleotides, the CDR3 is TGCGCCAGCAGCCAGGACTGGACTTCCCACAATGAGCAGTTCTTC.

This clone was seen only a few times. The chain recombines TRBV5-6 with TRBJ1-2, with D uncertain. V lost 4 bases and J lost 0, with 13 bases in between. CDR1 SGHDT and CDR2 YYEEEE come from the germline V gene. The length of the CDR3 is 15 residues. Here the CDR3 DNA reads TGTGCCAGCAGCCCCCCGGGCGGGACTAACTATGGCTACACCTTC. Translation gives CASSPPGGTNYGYTF.

The CDR3 nucleotides are TGTGCCAGCTCACGGGACAGGAACACTGAAGCTTTCTTT. It codes for CASSRDRNTEAFF. V and J are TRBV18 and TRBJ1-1; 7 bases align to TRBD1. This CDR3 comprises 13 residues. Germline trimming cut 4 bases from V and 1 base from J; bases unmatched to any gene: 0. Germline CDR1 KGHSH, CDR2 LQKENI.

V gene TRBV7-9 combines with J gene TRBJ2-2; D ambiguous. The CDR3 totals 14 residues. Between the trimmed V and J ends, which lost 7 bases and 4 bases, there was a span of 13 bases. From germline, CDR1 is SEHNR and CDR2 FQNEAQ (reference sequence). The CDR3 DNA is TGTGCCAGCACCCCGCGTGTTACCACCGGGGAGCTGTTTTTT. This codes for CASTPRVTTGELFF.

This chain joins TRBV10-3 and TRBJ2-7; maybe TRBD1 (6 bases). Germline V gene sequence: CDR1 ENHRY, CDR2 SYGVKD. The CDR3 totals 15 residues. V lost 4 bases and J 7 bases, leaving 20 bases between the germline ends. CDR3 protein: CAISGGVGTSREQYF. The CDR3 DNA reads TGTGCCATCAGTGGGGGAGTAGGGACATCGAGGGAGCAGTACTTC.

V gene TRBV7-2 combines with J gene TRBJ1-1; D is perhaps TRBD1 (5 bases). This CDR3 is 15 amino acids long. CDR1 and CDR2 from the germline V gene are SGHTA and FQGNSA. Trimming took 0 bases from V and 2 from J, leaving 10 bases between them. Here the CDR3 DNA reads TGTGCCAGCAGCTTAGCGGGGACGGTAAACACTGAAGCTTTCTTT. As protein: CASSLAGTVNTEAFF.

This rearrangement joins TRBV27 to TRBJ1-2; D unresolved. V lost 5 bases and J lost 9, with 16 bases in between. CDR1 is MNHEY, CDR2 SMNVEV, per germline (reference sequence). CDR3 length: 13 amino acids. The chain's CDR3 is CASSPVRLLSYTF. In DNA, the CDR3 is TGTGCCAGCAGTCCTGTGCGGCTTTTGAGCTACACCTTC.

This clone is a singleton in its sample. The chain couples TRBV10-1 to TRBJ2-1; D might be TRBD2 (5 bases). The CDR3 totals 14 residues. The germline CDR1 and CDR2 sequences are WNHNN and SYGVQD (reference sequence). V was trimmed by 3 bases and J by 5 bases, leaving 11 bases between them. The CDR3 bases are TGCGCCAGCAGTGATTGGACTGGGGACAATGAGCAGTTCTTC. The encoded protein is CASSDWTGDNEQFF.

The genes are TRBV6-5 and TRBJ2-7; 8 bases fit TRBD1. The CDR3 has 16 amino acids. V gave up 0 bases and J gave up 4 bases; unmatched junction bases: 8. Germline V gene lookup returns CDR1 MNHEY and CDR2 SVGAGI. The CDR3 nucleotides are TGTGCCAGCAGTTACTCGAAGGCGCAGGGGGCTTACGAGCAGTACTTC. Its protein product is CASSYSKAQGAYEQYF.

The genes are TRBV6-1 and TRBJ2-7; D is unclear. The CDR3 extends over 13 amino acids. The V gene lost 2 bases and the J gene lost 6 bases, with 11 bases spanning the gap. CDR1 MNHNS and CDR2 SASEGT come from the germline V gene. CDR3 residues: CASSEFALSEQYF. DNA for the CDR3: TGTGCCAGCAGTGAATTTGCGCTCAGCGAGCAGTACTTC.

The gene calls are TRBV11-1 and TRBJ2-1; 7 positions agree with TRBD1. Germline-derived CDR1 and CDR2 are SGHAT and FQDESV (reference sequence). V was clipped by 3 bases and J by 3 bases; unmatched bases: 5. This CDR3 has 15 residues. The CDR3 nucleotides read TGTGCCAGCAGCTTTAGACAGGGAAGCTACAATGAGCAGTTCTTC. As protein: CASSFRQGSYNEQFF.